The rows below give T cell receptor beta chains drawn from one sample of a study of tumor and adjacent non-tumor tissue in lung cancer. From the multiplex PCR reads, TCRdb called clonotypes with MiXCR, one entry per CDR3 protein. The sample includes some 68,000 distinct CDR3 sequences, 75% to 85% of them seen just once. Sequences were obtained from distant non-tumor lung tissue. The receptors derive from a man aged 60-69 years with non-small cell lung cancer. Both conserved end residues are part of each CDR3. D genes are given only for firm matches. The size field is filled for only some rows; it gives once, few, many or a size class.

d_gene: .
abundance: .
v_gene: TRBV6-1
j_gene: TRBJ1-5
CDR3aa: CASSGGGENQSQHF
CDR3nt: TGTGCCAGTAGTGGGGGGGGCGAAAATCAGTCCCAGCATTTT

d_gene: TRBD1
abundance: .
v_gene: TRBV29-1
j_gene: TRBJ2-3
CDR3aa: CSVDTTGTGVADAQYF
CDR3nt: TGCAGCGTCGATACAACCGGGACAGGGGTCGCAGATGCCCAGTATTTT

d_gene: .
abundance: .
v_gene: TRBV28
j_gene: TRBJ1-2
CDR3aa: CASGTTHGYTF
CDR3nt: TGTGCCAGCGGAACGACCCATGGCTACACGTTC

d_gene: .
abundance: many
v_gene: TRBV5-1
j_gene: TRBJ2-7
CDR3aa: CASSLEAIESYEQYF
CDR3nt: TGCGCCAGCAGCTTGGAAGCTATTGAGTCCTACGAGCAGTACTTC

d_gene: TRBD1
abundance: .
v_gene: TRBV5-1
j_gene: TRBJ1-1
CDR3aa: CASSSRTGEGNEAFF
CDR3nt: TGCGCCAGCAGCTCCCGGACAGGGGAAGGTAATGAAGCTTTCTTT

d_gene: TRBD1
abundance: .
v_gene: TRBV29-1
j_gene: TRBJ2-7
CDR3aa: CSVVDRDRGNEQYF
CDR3nt: TGCAGTGTTGTCGACCGGGACAGGGGCAACGAGCAGTACTTC

d_gene: .
abundance: .
v_gene: TRBV11-1
j_gene: TRBJ2-7
CDR3aa: CTSSLDQGGRYEQCF
CDR3nt: TGTACCAGCAGCTTAGACCAGGGGGGCCGCTATGAGCAGTGCTTC

d_gene: .
abundance: few
v_gene: TRBV4-1
j_gene: TRBJ2-5
CDR3aa: CASSQREESQYF
CDR3nt: TGTGCCAGCAGCCAACGGGAAGAGAGCCAGTACTTC

d_gene: TRBD2
abundance: .
v_gene: TRBV29-1
j_gene: TRBJ2-5
CDR3aa: CSAAGGNERGLETQYF
CDR3nt: TGCAGTGCTGCCGGGGGAAACGAGCGGGGACTGGAGACCCAGTACTTC

d_gene: TRBD1
abundance: .
v_gene: TRBV11-2
j_gene: TRBJ2-7
CDR3aa: CSSGLNRERRQGPYEQYF
CDR3nt: TGTTCCAGCGGCTTAAATAGAGAACGGAGACAGGGCCCCTACGAGCAGTACTTC

d_gene: .
abundance: .
v_gene: TRBV6-1
j_gene: TRBJ1-4
CDR3aa: CVTPGLESGKLFF
CDR3nt: TGTGTCACCCCCGGACTCGAGAGTGGAAAACTGTTTTTT

d_gene: TRBD1
abundance: .
v_gene: TRBV11-3
j_gene: TRBJ2-7
CDR3aa: CTSNPPGQGTREQYF
CDR3nt: TGTACCAGCAACCCCCCGGGACAGGGGACTCGGGAGCAGTACTTC

d_gene: .
abundance: many
v_gene: TRBV19
j_gene: TRBJ1-2
CDR3aa: CASSIEPHYGYTF
CDR3nt: TGTGCCAGTAGTATTGAGCCCCACTATGGCTACACCTTC

d_gene: TRBD1
abundance: few
v_gene: TRBV29-1
j_gene: TRBJ1-3
CDR3aa: CSGSTGTEDTLAGNTIYF
CDR3nt: TGCAGCGGATCGACCGGGACAGAAGACACATTGGCTGGAAACACCATATATTTT

d_gene: .
abundance: .
v_gene: TRBV5-6
j_gene: TRBJ2-5
CDR3aa: CASNLRGSYQETQYF
CDR3nt: TGTGCAAGCAACCTCAGGGGAAGTTACCAAGAGACCCAGTACTTC

d_gene: .
abundance: .
v_gene: TRBV6-1
j_gene: TRBJ2-4
CDR3aa: CVSSEKGGDRKNIQYF
CDR3nt: TGTGTCAGCAGCGAGAAAGGGGGGGATAGGAAAAACATTCAGTACTTC

d_gene: .
abundance: .
v_gene: TRBV30
j_gene: TRBJ1-1
CDR3aa: CARSDYSNTEAFF
CDR3nt: TGTGCCCGGAGTGACTATAGCAACACTGAAGCTTTCTTT

d_gene: .
abundance: .
v_gene: TRBV2
j_gene: TRBJ1-2
CDR3aa: CANSEWDGGNGYTF
CDR3nt: TGCGCCAACAGTGAATGGGACGGGGGGAATGGCTACACCTTC

d_gene: .
abundance: .
v_gene: TRBV19
j_gene: TRBJ2-5
CDR3aa: CASSIGGETQYF
CDR3nt: TGTGCCAGTAGTATAGGGGGGGAGACCCAGTACTTC

d_gene: .
abundance: .
v_gene: TRBV14
j_gene: TRBJ2-2
CDR3aa: CASIQTGLNTGELFF
CDR3nt: TGTGCCAGCATACAAACAGGGCTTAACACCGGGGAGCTGTTTTTT

d_gene: TRBD1
abundance: .
v_gene: TRBV29-1
j_gene: TRBJ1-3
CDR3aa: CSGSAGTEDTLAGNTIYF
CDR3nt: TGCAGCGGATCGGCCGGGACAGAAGACACCTTGGCTGGAAACACCATATATTTT

d_gene: TRBD2
abundance: .
v_gene: TRBV6-2/TRBV6-3
j_gene: TRBJ2-1
CDR3aa: CASSYSIRGGFPPKQFF
CDR3nt: TGTGCCAGCAGTTACAGTATACGCGGGGGTTTCCCCCCTAAGCAGTTCTTC

d_gene: .
abundance: many
v_gene: TRBV20-1
j_gene: TRBJ2-3
CDR3aa: CSAQGTGPGDTQYF
CDR3nt: TGCAGTGCCCAGGGGACGGGGCCCGGAGATACGCAGTATTTT

d_gene: .
abundance: .
v_gene: TRBV29-1
j_gene: TRBJ2-1
CDR3aa: CRFDPYAGSSVEQFF
CDR3nt: TGCAGATTTGACCCTTACGCCGGGAGTTCGGTCGAGCAGTTCTTC

d_gene: .
abundance: .
v_gene: TRBV29-1
j_gene: TRBJ2-5
CDR3aa: CSVRVVQTQYF
CDR3nt: TGCAGCGTTCGGGTCGTACAGACCCAATACTTC

d_gene: .
abundance: many
v_gene: TRBV28
j_gene: TRBJ2-1
CDR3aa: CASSFPPREVGSGEQFF
CDR3nt: TGTGCCAGCAGTTTCCCCCCTAGGGAGGTGGGGTCCGGTGAGCAGTTCTTC

d_gene: .
abundance: many
v_gene: TRBV28
j_gene: TRBJ2-2
CDR3aa: CASSLSRQLNTGELFF
CDR3nt: TGTGCCAGCAGTTTATCGCGACAGCTGAACACCGGGGAGCTGTTTTTT

d_gene: TRBD1
abundance: .
v_gene: TRBV29-1
j_gene: TRBJ1-1
CDR3aa: CSVEPVWTGEWTEASF
CDR3nt: TGCAGCGTTGAACCCGTCTGGACAGGGGAGTGGACTGAAGCTTCCTTT

d_gene: .
abundance: .
v_gene: TRBV6-1
j_gene: TRBJ2-3
CDR3aa: CASSVFAGEIGTDTRYF
CDR3nt: TGTGCCAGCAGTGTTTTCGCAGGCGAGATAGGCACAGATACGCGATATTTT

d_gene: .
abundance: .
v_gene: TRBV4-1
j_gene: TRBJ2-4
CDR3aa: CDSSQEHATGNIQYF
CDR3nt: TGCGACAGCAGCCAAGAACATGCGACAGGCAACATACAGTACTTC

d_gene: .
abundance: once
v_gene: TRBV11-2
j_gene: TRBJ2-1
CDR3aa: CASTPLTSSYNEQLF
CDR3nt: TGTGCCAGCACCCCTCTCACTAGCTCCTACAATGAGCAGTTGTTC

d_gene: .
abundance: .
v_gene: TRBV29-1
j_gene: TRBJ2-7
CDR3aa: CSATRGGQDSNEQYF
CDR3nt: TGCAGTGCAACAAGGGGGGGACAGGATTCCAACGAGCAGTACTTC